The 24 T cell receptor beta chains below all came from one sample that was sequenced in a study of blood T cell repertoires in COVID-19. The method was immunoSEQ multiplex PCR; TCRdb's version includes in-frame clones alone and lacks a portion of them. The sample lists around 500,000 clones; 75% to 90% were seen once. The source material was peripheral blood. Receptors were obtained from a human donor in a cohort sampled during active COVID-19.

This clone was recorded once. DNA for the CDR3: TGTGCTAGTGGTTTCGGGGAGAGACAGCCCCAGCATTTT. This translates into CASGFGERQPQHF. V is TRBV12-5 and J is TRBJ1-5; D uncertain. Germline V gene data show CDR1 as LGHNT and CDR2 as FRNRAP. This CDR3 is 13 amino acids long. V dropped 3 bases and J dropped 7 bases, with 10 bases sitting between them.

This chain connects TRBV19 to TRBJ2-2, with 7 bases matching TRBD1. The CDR3 consists of 14 residues. The germline CDR1 and CDR2 sequences are LNHDA and SQIVND (reference sequence). The J segment lost 2 bases and the V segment lost 7 bases, leaving 4 bases of the junction unmatched. The CDR3 DNA follows: TGTGCCAGTATAGGGACAGTTAACACCGGGGAGCTGTTTTTT. Its translation is CASIGTVNTGELFF.

The V gene is TRBV28, the J gene TRBJ2-1; 8 bases fit TRBD2. Per germline, CDR1 MDHEN and CDR2 SYDVKM. The J segment lost 6 bases and the V segment lost 9 bases, leaving 4 bases of the junction unmatched. The CDR3 totals 12 residues. The CDR3: CASLAGINEQFF. The CDR3 nucleotides are TGTGCCAGTTTAGCGGGAATCAATGAGCAGTTCTTC.

This sequence joins TRBV5-1 and TRBJ2-5, with D possibly TRBD2 on 5 matching bases. The CDR3 is 16 residues long. The V end was cut by 4 bases, the J end by 3 bases, with 19 bases between. The germline CDR1 and CDR2 sequences are SGHRS and YFSETQ. CDR3 region: CASSPERAGREETQYF. As DNA, the CDR3 is TGCGCCAGCAGCCCAGAGAGGGCAGGTAGGGAAGAGACCCAGTACTTC.

The chain combines TRBV28 with TRBJ2-7; D gene ambiguous. The CDR3 contains 13 residues. Looked up from germline, CDR1 is MDHEN and CDR2 is SYDVKM. V gave up 5 bases and J gave up 3 bases, with 11 bases separating them. The CDR3 region has the DNA TGTGCCAGCAGTCACGGAGCTGTCTACGAGCAGTACTTC. It yields the protein CASSHGAVYEQYF.

The chain uses TRBV7-2 and TRBJ2-1; D unclear. Between the trimmed V and J ends, which lost 2 bases and 0 bases, there was a span of 8 bases. The length of the CDR3 is 15 residues. Germline V CDR1 and CDR2: SGHTA, FQGNSA. The CDR3 here is CASSLMQDSYNEQFF. The CDR3 DNA reads TGTGCCAGCAGCTTAATGCAGGACTCCTACAATGAGCAGTTCTTC.

The chain employs TRBV29-1 and TRBJ2-7, with D possibly matching TRBD2 (5 bases). CDR1 is SQVTM, CDR2 ANQGSEA, per germline. V gave up 4 bases and J gave up 2 bases, with 12 bases separating them. The CDR3 runs 13 residues. The CDR3 sequence is CSVGLGSPYEQYF. The DNA for the CDR3 is TGCAGCGTTGGGCTGGGGAGTCCCTACGAGCAGTACTTC.

The chain employs TRBV30 and TRBJ2-3, with 8 bases matching TRBD2. The germline V gene encodes CDR1 GTSNPN and CDR2 SVGIG (reference sequence). This CDR3 has 14 residues. V was pared by 4 bases and J by 2 bases, with 5 bases of the junction left unmatched. The CDR3 sequence: CAWNGAGVTDTQYF. CDR3 coding DNA: TGTGCCTGGAATGGAGCGGGGGTCACAGATACGCAGTATTTT.

The V call is TRBV27, the J call TRBJ1-5; 7 nucleotides agree with TRBD1. This CDR3 spans 16 amino acids. J gave up 1 base and V 6 bases, and 9 bases lay outside the gene matches. Germline CDR1 MNHEY, CDR2 SMNVEV (reference sequence). The CDR3 loop is CASSLTGAWSNQPQHF. The DNA for the CDR3 is TGTGCCAGCAGCCTCACAGGGGCTTGGAGCAATCAGCCCCAGCATTTT.

The rearrangement links TRBV27 to TRBJ1-1; D is ambiguous. This CDR3 has 13 residues. Trimming stripped 1 base from V and 4 bases from J, with 7 bases between. Germline-derived CDR1 and CDR2 are MNHEY and SMNVEV (reference sequence). CDR3 sequence: CASSLLVSTEAFF. The CDR3 DNA reads TGTGCCAGCAGTTTATTGGTCAGCACTGAAGCTTTCTTT.

A few counts support this clone. V usage is TRBV12-5 and J usage is TRBJ2-1, with D uncertain. V dropped 3 bases and J dropped 7 bases, with 10 bases sitting between them. The V gene's germline CDR1 is LGHNT and CDR2 FRNRAP. CDR3 length: 13 amino acids. CDR3 DNA: TGTGCTAGTGGTTTAGCCGCAATTAATGAGCAGTTCTTC. Translated: CASGLAAINEQFF.

A word on this clone: One end of the junction does not line up with germline, which may come from a read error. V usage is TRBV7-7 and J usage is TRBJ2-5; 8 positions agree with TRBD2. Germline-derived CDR1 and CDR2 are SSHAT and FNYEAQ (reference sequence). The CDR3 has 14 amino acids. This chain's CDR3 is CASSPSTSAETQYF. In DNA form, the CDR3 reads TGTGCTAGCAGCCCCTCGACTAGCGCAGAGACCCAGTACTTC.

The chain carries TRBV29-1 and TRBJ2-1; 8 bases map to TRBD1. J lost 2 bases, V lost 3 bases, and 6 bases had no gene match. The CDR3 consists of 15 residues. Germline-derived CDR1 and CDR2 are SQVTM and ANQGSEA. In DNA form, the CDR3 reads TGCAGCGTTGATTCAAGGACAGGGACCTACAATGAGCAGTTCTTC. Amino acid sequence: CSVDSRTGTYNEQFF.

This clone showed up just a few times. The rearrangement links TRBV27 to TRBJ2-3; D not resolved. The V and J ends lost 6 bases and 0 bases respectively, with 19 bases between them. The V gene's germline CDR1 is MNHEY and CDR2 SMNVEV (reference sequence). The CDR3 has 17 residues. This CDR3 reads CASSPRYELPSTDTQYF. CDR3 DNA sequence: TGTGCCAGCAGCCCCCGATACGAACTTCCTAGCACAGATACGCAGTATTTT.

This chain uses TRBV28 with TRBJ2-2; D is ambiguous. The CDR3 loop spans 13 amino acids. Germline CDR1 MDHEN, CDR2 SYDVKM. V was trimmed by 5 bases and J by 1 base, leaving 5 bases between them. CDR3 protein: CASSARNTGELFF. CDR3 in DNA: TGTGCCAGCAGTGCCAGGAACACCGGGGAGCTGTTTTTT. The variable domain in full, with the rest retrieved from reference TRBV28 and TRBJ2-2, is DVKVTQSSRYLVKRTGEKVFLECVQDMDHENMFWYRQDPGLGLRLIYFSYDVKMKEKGDIPEGYSVSREKKERFSLILESASTNQTSMYLCASSARNTGELFFGEGSRLTVL.

The gene calls are TRBV7-2 and TRBJ2-5; possibly TRBD2 for D (5 bases). CDR1 SGHTA and CDR2 FQGNSA come from the germline V gene. The V end lost 5 bases, the J end lost 4 bases, and 11 bases lay between the germline ends. The CDR3 totals 13 residues. The CDR3 nucleotides are TGTGCCAGCAGCCCTTTAGCGTTAGAGACCCAGTACTTC. Amino acids: CASSPLALETQYF. The whole variable domain, filled in from reference TRBV7-2 and TRBJ2-5, reads GAGVSQSPSNKVTEKGKDVELRCDPISGHTALYWYRQSLGQGLEFLIYFQGNSAPDKSGLPSDRFSAERTGGSVSTLTIQRTQQEDSAVYLCASSPLALETQYFGPGTRLLVL.

The chain links TRBV3-1 (or the pseudogene TRBV3-2) to TRBJ1-2; unclear D gene. Trimming left V 3 bases short and J 0 bases short, with 17 bases between. This CDR3 has 17 amino acids. Germline V lookup: CDR1 LGHDT, CDR2 YNNKEL (reference sequence). CDR3 sequence (DNA): TGTGCCAGCAGCCACAGAACGACGGTCGGAGCTAACTATGGCTACACCTTC. It yields the protein CASSHRTTVGANYGYTF.

The chain links TRBV7-2 to TRBJ2-7, with a possible D match to TRBD2 (5 bases). Germline assignment: CDR1 SGHTA and CDR2 FQGNSA. The CDR3 has 14 amino acids. The ends were cut back, 4 bases at V and 2 bases at J, with 12 bases in the middle. This chain's CDR3 is CASSSSSPPYEQYF. In DNA, the CDR3 is TGTGCCAGCAGCTCCTCTAGCCCCCCCTACGAGCAGTACTTC.

The J gene is TRBJ1-2, the V gene TRBV6-5; D remains unclear. Trimming pared 5 bases from V and 3 bases from J, leaving 13 bases between. The germline CDR1 and CDR2 sequences are MNHEY and SVGAGI. There are 14 residues in the CDR3. The CDR3 sequence: CASSREVGYYGYTF. Written as DNA, the CDR3 is TGTGCCAGCAGTAGAGAGGTTGGGTACTATGGCTACACCTTC.

This clone has a handful of counts. The chain is built from TRBV6-6 and TRBJ2-7; TRBD1 aligns across 7 bases. Germline loops: CDR1 MNHNY, CDR2 SVGAGI (reference sequence). There are 15 residues in the CDR3. The J segment lost 2 bases and the V segment lost 7 bases, leaving 11 bases of the junction unmatched. The CDR3 bases are TGTGCCAGCAACAGGGGACCGGATTCCACCTACGAGCAGTACTTC. This gives the protein CASNRGPDSTYEQYF.

The rearrangement links TRBV2 to TRBJ1-1; a weak D match, TRBD1 (5 bases). V lost 6 bases and J 3 bases, leaving 8 bases between the germline ends. The CDR3 loop spans 12 amino acids. Germline CDR1 reads SNHLY; CDR2 reads FYNNEI. Here the CDR3 reads CASSQGYTEAFF. The CDR3 nucleotides read TGTGCCAGCAGCCAGGGTTACACTGAAGCTTTCTTT.

The J gene is TRBJ1-2, the V gene TRBV7-8; TRBD1 agrees at 8 bases. Per germline, CDR1 SGHVS and CDR2 FQNEAQ. V was clipped by 1 base and J by 7 bases; unmatched bases: 5. The CDR3 covers 14 residues. CDR3 coding DNA: TGTGCCAGCAGCTTAGGGACAGGGTTTCCTGGCTACACCTTC. Translated: CASSLGTGFPGYTF.

The chain has TRBV29-1 and TRBJ1-1; TRBD1 matches 7 bases. The ends lost 2 bases at V and 2 bases at J; junction bases unmatched: 5. Germline-derived CDR1 and CDR2 are SQVTM and ANQGSEA. The CDR3 length is 14 residues. The CDR3 spells CSVEPRQGNTEAFF. The CDR3 DNA follows: TGCAGCGTTGAACCCCGACAGGGAAACACTGAAGCTTTCTTT.

The rearrangement uses TRBV27 and TRBJ2-5; TRBD2 matches 7 bases. The J segment lost 3 bases and the V segment lost 3 bases, leaving 25 bases of the junction unmatched. Germline CDR1 and CDR2: MNHEY and SMNVEV (reference sequence). This CDR3 has 21 amino acids. The DNA for the CDR3 is TGTGCCAGCAGTTTGGGGGGGGGACTTCGACTCCCTTCGGCTAGGAAAGAGACCCAGTACTTC. Translated: CASSLGGGLRLPSARKETQYF.